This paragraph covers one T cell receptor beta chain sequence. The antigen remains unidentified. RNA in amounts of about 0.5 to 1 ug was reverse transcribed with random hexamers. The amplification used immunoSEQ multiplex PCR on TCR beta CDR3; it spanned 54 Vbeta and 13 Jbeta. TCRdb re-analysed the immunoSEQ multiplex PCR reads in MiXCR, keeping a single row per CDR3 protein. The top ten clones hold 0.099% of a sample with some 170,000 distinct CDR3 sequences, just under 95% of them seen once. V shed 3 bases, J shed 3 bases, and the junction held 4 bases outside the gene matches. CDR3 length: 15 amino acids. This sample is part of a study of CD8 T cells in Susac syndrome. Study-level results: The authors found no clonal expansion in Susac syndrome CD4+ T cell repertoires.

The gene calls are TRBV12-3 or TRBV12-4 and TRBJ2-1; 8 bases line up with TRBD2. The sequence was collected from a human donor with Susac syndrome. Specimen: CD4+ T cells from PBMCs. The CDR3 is CASSFQAGDYNEQFF. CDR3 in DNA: TGTGCCAGCAGTTTTCAAGCGGGAGACTACAATGAGCAGTTCTTC.